A single sample is the source of the 27 T cell receptor beta chains below, sequenced in a study of blood T cell repertoires in COVID-19. Sequenced by immunoSEQ multiplex PCR; TCRdb stores in-frame clones only, minus some. The sample includes about 160,000 clones, approximately 80% of them seen just once. Specimen: peripheral blood. The receptor set was obtained from a human donor in a cohort sampled during active COVID-19.

This chain uses TRBV15 with TRBJ1-1, with D unclear. The CDR3 is 13 residues long. Germline V lookup: CDR1 LNHNV, CDR2 YYDKDF (reference sequence). V was shortened by 5 bases and J by 4 bases, with 11 bases between the two germline ends. DNA for the CDR3: TGTGCCACCAGCGGCAGGCCCGTCACTGAAGCTTTCTTT. This translates into CATSGRPVTEAFF.

V is TRBV27 and J is TRBJ2-7, with TRBD1 matching over 9 bases. Trimming took 5 bases from V and 2 from J; bases not matched to a gene: 4. Germline V gene sequence: CDR1 MNHEY, CDR2 SMNVEV (reference sequence). This CDR3 has 14 residues. The CDR3 region has the DNA TGTGCCAGCAGTCCGACAGGGGGTCCCTACGAGCAGTACTTC. Protein: CASSPTGGPYEQYF.

The J gene is TRBJ1-1, the V gene TRBV30; TRBD1 agrees at 7 bases. Per germline, CDR1 GTSNPN and CDR2 SVGIG (reference sequence). Trimming took 5 bases from V and 10 from J; bases not matched to a gene: 13. This CDR3 has 13 amino acids. For the CDR3, the DNA is TGTGCCTGGGAGCGACAGGGTCGGGGGAGAGCTTTCTTT. Translating it yields CAWERQGRGRAFF.

This rearrangement joins TRBV4-2 to TRBJ2-1, with D unresolved. V gave up 0 bases and J gave up 6 bases, with 12 bases separating them. Germline V gene lookup returns CDR1 LGHNA and CDR2 YNFKEQ. CDR3 size: 15 residues. Here the CDR3 reads CASSQDSFSSNEQFF. The CDR3 DNA is TGTGCCAGCAGCCAAGATAGCTTTAGTTCCAATGAGCAGTTCTTC.

This chain uses TRBV11-3 with TRBJ2-2; TRBD1 aligns across 9 bases. The CDR3 runs to 15 residues. J gave up 6 bases and V 5 bases, and 7 bases lay outside the gene matches. From germline, CDR1 is SGHNT and CDR2 YENEEA. This CDR3 is CASSPGTGISGELFF. CDR3 nucleotide sequence: TGTGCCAGCAGCCCCGGGACAGGGATCTCCGGGGAGCTGTTTTTT. The variable domain in full, completed from reference TRBV11-3 and TRBJ2-2, reads EAGVVQSPRYKIIEKKQPVAFWCNPISGHNTLYWYLQNLGQGPELLIRYENEEAVDDSQLPKDRFSAERLKGVDSTLKIQPAELGDSAVYLCASSPGTGISGELFFGEGSRLTVL.

The gene calls are TRBV6-5 and TRBJ1-5; D is unresolved. Germline CDR1 is MNHEY and CDR2 is SVGAGI. The CDR3 is made up of 10 amino acids. DNA of the CDR3: TGTAAAAGGTCGGGTCAGCCCCAGCATTTT. Residues: CKRSGQPQHF.

This chain links TRBV4-3 with TRBJ1-4; no clear D gene. The CDR3 is 14 residues long. V dropped 4 bases and J dropped 8 bases, with 14 bases sitting between them. Germline V gives CDR1 LGHNA, CDR2 YSLEER. CDR3 protein: CASSRTHSGEKLFF. DNA for the CDR3: TGCGCCAGCAGCCGAACTCACTCAGGCGAAAAACTGTTTTTT.

The chain carries TRBV7-9 and TRBJ2-1; D might be TRBD2 (6 bases). Trimming took 5 bases from V and 2 from J, leaving 16 bases between them. This CDR3 spans 16 amino acids. Germline loops: CDR1 SEHNR, CDR2 FQNEAQ (reference sequence). The CDR3 DNA reads as TGTGCCAGCAGCCACCCCCCTAGGGAGGCCTACAATGAGCAGTTCTTC. It translates to CASSHPPREAYNEQFF. The whole variable domain, remainder taken from reference TRBV7-9 and TRBJ2-1, is DTGVSQNPRHKITKRGQNVTFRCDPISEHNRLYWYRQTLGQGPEFLTYFQNEAQLEKSRLLSDRFSAERPKGSFSTLEIQRTEQGDSAMYLCASSHPPREAYNEQFFGPGTRLTVL.

In this sample, this clone turned up once. Relative to the germline gene, one junction end is altered; a read error may explain this. This rearrangement joins TRBV7-7 to TRBJ2-1; a possible D gene is TRBD2 (6 bases). Germline V CDR1 and CDR2: SSHAT, FNYEAQ (reference sequence). The CDR3 totals 15 residues. CDR3 sequence: CASSRGLPPYNEQFF. Here the CDR3 DNA reads TGTGCTAGCAGCCGAGGACTACCCCCTTACAATGAGCAGTTCTTC. The whole variable domain, remainder taken from reference TRBV7-7 and TRBJ2-1, is GAGVSQSPRYKVTKRGQDVTLRCDPISSHATLYWYQQALGQGPEFLTYFNYEAQPDKSGLPSDRFSAERPEGSISTLTIQRTEQRDSAMYRCASSRGLPPYNEQFFGPGTRLTVL.

This clone appeared once. The chain links TRBV6-6 to TRBJ1-6; 7 bases agree with TRBD1. V was clipped by 2 bases and J by 7 bases; unmatched bases: 2. This CDR3 contains 14 residues. Per germline, CDR1 MNHNY and CDR2 SVGAGI (reference sequence). CDR3 residues: CASSYSRGNSPLHF. DNA for the CDR3: TGTGCCAGCAGTTACAGCAGGGGGAATTCACCCCTCCACTTT.

The gene calls are TRBV5-5 and TRBJ2-3; D possibly corresponds to TRBD2 (5 bases). V dropped 0 bases and J dropped 0 bases, with 14 bases sitting between them. CDR1 is SGHKS and CDR2 is YYEKEE in the germline V gene (reference sequence). The CDR3 contains 17 residues. The CDR3 DNA sequence: TGTGCCAGCAGCTTGGCCGAGCGGAGTCCTAGCACAGATACGCAGTATTTT. Translation: CASSLAERSPSTDTQYF.

This chain links TRBV15 with TRBJ2-5, with TRBD2 as a possible D gene (6 bases). Per germline, CDR1 LNHNV and CDR2 YYDKDF (reference sequence). The CDR3 loop spans 15 amino acids. The V end was cut by 1 base, the J end by 4 bases, with 13 bases between. The CDR3 spells CATSRVSGGGETQYF. CDR3 in DNA: TGTGCCACCAGCAGAGTTTCCGGGGGAGGAGAGACCCAGTACTTC.

The rearrangement joins TRBV6-2 or TRBV6-3 to TRBJ2-3, with a tentative D call TRBD1 (6 bases). This CDR3 comprises 17 residues. The germline V gene encodes CDR1 MNHEY and CDR2 SVGEGT. Trimming took off 6 bases at V and 4 bases at J, with 23 bases between the two ends. CDR3 nucleotide sequence: TGTGCCAGCAGCCGCGACAGGAGCCCCGAGGGAGCAGATACGCAGTATTTT. Translation gives CASSRDRSPEGADTQYF.

The chain carries TRBV25-1 and TRBJ2-4; D is uncertain. Looked up from germline, CDR1 is MGHDK and CDR2 is SYGVNS. This CDR3 comprises 15 residues. Trimming took off 0 bases at V and 4 bases at J, with 10 bases between the two ends. The CDR3 region has the DNA TGTGCCAGCAGTGAATATCCGGGTTGGAAAAACATTCAGTACTTC. Its protein is CASSEYPGWKNIQYF.

The rearrangement links TRBV11-2 to TRBJ2-7; a possible D gene is TRBD1 (5 bases). The CDR3 totals 15 residues. The germline V and J ends were trimmed by 2 bases and 5 bases, with 16 bases remaining between them. Germline values: CDR1 SGHAT, CDR2 FQNNGV. The CDR3 DNA is TGTGCCAGCAGCTTAAAGTGGGGCCCCCAAAACGAGCAGTACTTC. Residues: CASSLKWGPQNEQYF.

The V gene is TRBV7-8, the J gene TRBJ2-7; 11 bases fit TRBD1. The CDR3 runs to 13 residues. CDR1 SGHVS and CDR2 FQNEAQ come from the germline V gene. The V segment lost 6 bases and the J segment 3 bases; nucleotides outside the gene matches: 1. The CDR3 coding sequence is TGTGCCAGCAGGGACAGGGGGCACTACGAGCAGTACTTC. As protein: CASRDRGHYEQYF.

The genes are TRBV6-2 or TRBV6-3 and TRBJ1-5, with D perhaps TRBD1 (6 bases). In germline, CDR1 is MNHEY, CDR2 SVGEGT. V was pared by 5 bases and J by 2 bases, with 10 bases between. This CDR3 spans 14 amino acids. CDR3 sequence: CASSLRQGNQPQHF. The CDR3 DNA reads as TGTGCCAGCAGTCTCCGACAGGGCAATCAGCCCCAGCATTTT.

In its sample, this clone was seen once. The chain has TRBV6-2 or TRBV6-3 and TRBJ2-2; no firm D call. Between the trimmed V and J ends, which lost 3 bases and 5 bases, there was a span of 4 bases. The CDR3 extends over 12 amino acids. Germline CDR1 MNHEY, CDR2 SVGEGT. DNA for the CDR3: TGTGCCAGCAGTTATTCTACCGGGGAGCTGTTTTTT. Translation: CASSYSTGELFF.

This clone was picked up many times. The chain joins TRBV10-3 to TRBJ1-4; D may be TRBD1 (6 bases). The germline V and J ends were trimmed by 2 bases and 8 bases, with 15 bases remaining between them. CDR1 is ENHRY, CDR2 SYGVKD, per germline. The CDR3 covers 15 residues. In nucleotides, the CDR3 is TGTGCCATCAGTGAGCAAAACCAGAGGGGGGAAAAACTGTTTTTT. This codes for CAISEQNQRGEKLFF.

The chain combines TRBV2 with TRBJ2-1; 15 bases fit TRBD2. The CDR3 is made up of 16 amino acids. The ends lost 6 bases at V and 8 bases at J; junction bases unmatched: 8. Germline-derived CDR1 and CDR2 are SNHLY and FYNNEI. The CDR3 DNA is TGTGCCAGCAGCGGGACTAGCGGGGGGATGAGCTATGAGCAGTTCTTC. Translated, it gives CASSGTSGGMSYEQFF.

This rearrangement joins TRBV7-8 to TRBJ2-5; 7 positions match TRBD1. There are 14 residues in the CDR3. V trimming: 5 bases; J trimming: 7 bases; junction bases outside the gene matches: 10. The germline CDR1 and CDR2 sequences are SGHVS and FQNEAQ. Here the CDR3 DNA reads TGTGCCAGCAGCACCGACAGGGAAACTGGGACCCAGTACTTC. Translation: CASSTDRETGTQYF.

V and J are TRBV11-2 and TRBJ1-1, with TRBD1 matching over 7 bases. Germline assignment: CDR1 SGHAT and CDR2 FQNNGV. The CDR3 runs to 15 residues. After removal of 1 base from V and 7 bases from J, the junction contained 9 bases not matched to a gene. CDR3 nucleotide sequence: TGTGCCAGCAGCTTAGGACGAACAGGGGATCGTGAAGCTTTCTTT. Its protein is CASSLGRTGDREAFF. The variable domain in full, completed from reference TRBV11-2 and TRBJ1-1, reads EAGVAQSPRYKIIEKRQSVAFWCNPISGHATLYWYQQILGQGPKLLIQFQNNGVVDDSQLPKDRFSAERLKGVDSTLKIQPAKLEDSAVYLCASSLGRTGDREAFFGQGTRLTVV.

This chain connects TRBV14 to TRBJ2-1; 9 positions agree with TRBD2. Unmatched junction bases numbered 8, after V lost 2 bases and J lost 9 bases. The V gene's germline CDR1 is SGHDN and CDR2 FVKESK. This CDR3 has 15 amino acids. The CDR3 DNA reads TGTGCCAGCAGCCAATTAGCGGGAGTTCTCAGTGAGCAGTTCTTC. Encoded protein: CASSQLAGVLSEQFF.

The J gene is TRBJ1-1, the V gene TRBV27; perhaps TRBD1 as D (5 bases). Looked up from germline, CDR1 is MNHEY and CDR2 is SMNVEV (reference sequence). The CDR3 spans 13 residues. The V end was cut by 2 bases, the J end by 2 bases, with 6 bases between. The CDR3 spells CASSLGANTEAFF. In DNA, the CDR3 is TGTGCCAGCAGTTTAGGGGCCAACACTGAAGCTTTCTTT.

This sequence joins TRBV7-6 and TRBJ1-1; 10 positions agree with TRBD1. V shed 1 base and J 0 bases; nucleotides not matched to a gene: 2. Germline V lookup: CDR1 SGHVS, CDR2 FNYEAQ. The CDR3 is 16 residues long. The CDR3 sequence: CASSLVGQGLNTEAFF. Written as DNA, the CDR3 is TGTGCCAGCAGCTTAGTGGGACAGGGGCTGAACACTGAAGCTTTCTTT.

The V call is TRBV7-9, the J call TRBJ1-4; 8 nucleotides match TRBD1. With V trimmed by 3 bases and J by 6 bases, 3 bases remained unmatched. This CDR3 has 14 amino acids. Germline CDR1 and CDR2: SEHNR and FQNEAQ (reference sequence). The CDR3 sequence is CASSFRGRDEKLFF. CDR3 in DNA: TGTGCCAGCAGCTTCAGGGGGCGTGATGAAAAACTGTTTTTT. Using reference TRBV7-9 and TRBJ1-4 for the parts outside the CDR3, the full variable domain is DTGVSQNPRHKITKRGQNVTFRCDPISEHNRLYWYRQTLGQGPEFLTYFQNEAQLEKSRLLSDRFSAERPKGSFSTLEIQRTEQGDSAMYLCASSFRGRDEKLFFGSGTQLSVL.

This clone was observed a handful of times. This chain connects TRBV7-2 to TRBJ2-5; 10 positions agree with TRBD2. CDR3 length: 18 residues. The V gene end was trimmed by 5 bases and the J gene end by 7 bases; junction bases not matched to a gene: 19. Germline V gene lookup returns CDR1 SGHTA and CDR2 FQGNSA. CDR3 DNA: TGTGCCAGCAGCCCGGAGCGGGGGGGCCGACTGAGTCAGGGGACCCAGTACTTC. Its protein product is CASSPERGGRLSQGTQYF.